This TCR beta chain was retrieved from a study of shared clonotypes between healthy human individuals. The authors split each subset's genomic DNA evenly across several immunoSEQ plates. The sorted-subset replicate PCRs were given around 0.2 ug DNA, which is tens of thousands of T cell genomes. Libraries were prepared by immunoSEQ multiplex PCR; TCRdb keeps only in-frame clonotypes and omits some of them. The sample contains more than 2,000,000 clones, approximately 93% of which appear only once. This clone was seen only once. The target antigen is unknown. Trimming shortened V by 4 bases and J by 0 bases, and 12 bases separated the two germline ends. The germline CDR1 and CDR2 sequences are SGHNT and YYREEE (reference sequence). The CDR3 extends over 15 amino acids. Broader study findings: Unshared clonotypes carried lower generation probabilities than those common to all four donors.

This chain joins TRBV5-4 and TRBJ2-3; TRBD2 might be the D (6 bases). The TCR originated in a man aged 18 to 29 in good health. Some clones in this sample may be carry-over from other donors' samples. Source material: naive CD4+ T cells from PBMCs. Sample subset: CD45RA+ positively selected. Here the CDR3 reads CASSLKSGSTDTQYF. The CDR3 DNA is TGTGCCAGCAGCCTAAAAAGCGGGAGCACAGATACGCAGTATTTT.